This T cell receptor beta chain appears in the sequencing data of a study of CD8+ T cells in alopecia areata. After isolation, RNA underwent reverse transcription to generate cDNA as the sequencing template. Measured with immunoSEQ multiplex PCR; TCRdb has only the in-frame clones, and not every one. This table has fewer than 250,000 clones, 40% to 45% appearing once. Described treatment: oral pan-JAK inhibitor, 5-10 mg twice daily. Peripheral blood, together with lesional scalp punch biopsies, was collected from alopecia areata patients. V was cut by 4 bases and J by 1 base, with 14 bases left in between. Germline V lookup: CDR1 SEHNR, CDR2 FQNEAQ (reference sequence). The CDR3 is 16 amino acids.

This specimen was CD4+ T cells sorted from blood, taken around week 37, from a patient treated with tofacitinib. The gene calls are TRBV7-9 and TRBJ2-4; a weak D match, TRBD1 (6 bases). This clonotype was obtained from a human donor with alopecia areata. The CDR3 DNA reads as TGTGCCAGCAGCTCTCAGGGGAGCGCGGCCAAAAACATTCAGTACTTC. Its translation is CASSSQGSAAKNIQYF.